This T cell receptor (beta chain) was documented in a study of human T cells and chemical hapten exposure. Looking at the study overall: Sensitization employed 2% DPC on approximately 2 cm by approximately 2 cm of upper inner arm skin.

Time point indicated: pre-sensitization, week 0. Treatment defined: therapeutic diphenylcyclopropenone sensitization with weekly scalp DPC. V was clipped by 6 bases and J by 3 bases; unmatched bases: 11. CDR1 is MNHEY, CDR2 SVGAGI, per germline. This CDR3 has 15 residues. Each CDR3 protein is one row after TCRdb ran MiXCR on the RACE reads. The table records about 380,000 distinct CDR3 sequences, less than 6.5% of them present only once. This clonotype has at least ten counts. The J gene is TRBJ2-7, the V gene TRBV6-5, with 7 bases identical to TRBD2. Sample: whole blood, taken in connection with sensitization to the hapten diphenylcyclopropenone (DPC). The origin of this receptor is a woman in her fifties or sixties with alopecia areata. Some clones in this sample may be carry-over from other donors' samples. This CDR3 is CASSSGDYQFYEQYF. In DNA form, the CDR3 reads TGTGCCAGCAGCTCCGGGGACTACCAATTCTACGAGCAGTACTTC.